This T cell receptor (beta chain) was captured in a study of technical replicates of blood from several donors. Sequenced by immunoSEQ multiplex PCR; TCRdb stores in-frame clones only, minus some. The sample has over 50,000 clones, roughly 97% seen once. The V gene end was trimmed by 2 bases and the J gene end by 8 bases; junction bases not matched to a gene: 4. The CDR3 is 13 amino acids. Germline V gives CDR1 SGHRS, CDR2 YFSETQ. The specimen was T cells isolated from PBMCs. This chain connects TRBV5-1 to TRBJ1-3, with TRBD1 matching 7 bases. The receptor comes from a human donor in good health. This chain's CDR3 is CASSFDRDYTIYF. Written as DNA, the CDR3 is TGCGCCAGCAGCTTTGACAGGGACTACACCATATATTTT.